Each of the 22 T cell receptor beta chains below was sequenced from the same sample in a study of OX40 agonist ivuxolimab in advanced cancers. Here immunoSEQ multiplex PCR was the method, and the copy in TCRdb shows in-frame clones only, minus some. Here the sample spans 40,000 to 60,000 clones, about 80% being singletons. The source was CD4+ or CD8+ T cells sorted from blood, collected in a trial of the OX40 agonist ivuxolimab. Receptors originate from an adult with an advanced solid tumor such as melanoma, head and neck, liver or kidney cancer.

This chain joins TRBV11-1 and TRBJ2-1; TRBD1 matches at 9 bases. Germline CDR1 and CDR2: SGHAT and FQDESV (reference sequence). J gave up 10 bases and V 4 bases, and 2 bases lay outside the gene matches. CDR3 length equals 12 residues. The CDR3 nucleotides read TGTGCCAGCAGCTGGGACAGGGCAGAGCAGTTCTTC. Translating it yields CASSWDRAEQFF.

The rearrangement joins TRBV19 to TRBJ2-7; 11 nucleotides agree with TRBD2. J was trimmed by 3 bases and V by 3 bases; bases with no gene match: 16. This CDR3 contains 19 residues. Germline V CDR1 and CDR2: LNHDA, SQIVND (reference sequence). The CDR3: CASSIPGSSGGGNFYEQYF. The CDR3 DNA is TGTGCCAGTAGTATCCCAGGCAGTAGCGGGGGGGGAAACTTCTACGAGCAGTACTTC.

The rearrangement joins TRBV11-3 to TRBJ1-5, with a weak D call TRBD1 (5 bases). The CDR3 has 17 amino acids. Trimming took off 8 bases at V and 9 bases at J, with 29 bases between the two ends. CDR1 SGHNT and CDR2 YENEEA come from the germline V gene. CDR3 DNA: TGTGCCAGCGGGGACCCCACCACGCTGACTACAAGGGGGCCCCAGCATTTT. It translates to CASGDPTTLTTRGPQHF. Using reference TRBV11-3 and TRBJ1-5 for the parts outside the CDR3, the full variable domain is EAGVVQSPRYKIIEKKQPVAFWCNPISGHNTLYWYLQNLGQGPELLIRYENEEAVDDSQLPKDRFSAERLKGVDSTLKIQPAELGDSAVYLCASGDPTTLTTRGPQHFGDGTRLSIL.

V and J are TRBV15 and TRBJ1-1; D may be TRBD1 (6 bases). Trimming removed 7 bases at V and 11 bases at J, with 23 bases between. CDR1 and CDR2 (germline): LNHNV, YYDKDF (reference sequence). The CDR3 runs 14 residues. The CDR3: CATNQGRVGARAFF. The CDR3 DNA follows: TGTGCCACCAACCAAGGGAGGGTGGGGGCAAGGGCTTTCTTT.

V and J are TRBV5-5 and TRBJ2-7; D remains unclear. CDR1 SGHKS and CDR2 YYEKEE come from the germline V gene (reference sequence). The CDR3 is 11 residues long. V gave up 3 bases and J gave up 4 bases, with 5 bases separating them. The DNA of the CDR3 is TGTGCCAGCAGCTCCCTTTACGAGCAGTACTTC. The encoded protein is CASSSLYEQYF.

The chain has TRBV18 and TRBJ2-7; D is unresolved. Trimming removed 4 bases at V and 0 bases at J, with 10 bases between. Germline CDR1 is KGHSH and CDR2 is LQKENI. This CDR3 region has 14 residues. The CDR3 sequence is CASSLDRASYEQYF. As DNA, the CDR3 is TGTGCCAGCTCACTGGACCGTGCCTCCTACGAGCAGTACTTC.

This chain joins TRBV21-1 and TRBJ1-5. TRBV21-1 is an annotated pseudogene. The CDR3 has 16 amino acids. The CDR3 DNA sequence: TGTGCCAGCAGCAAATCCGGAGTAAGGAGGCATCAGCCCCAGCATTTT. Translating gives CASSKSGVRRHQPQHF.

This clone was found a few times. The V and J genes are TRBV5-1 and TRBJ2-3; D tentatively fits TRBD1 or TRBD2 (7 bases each). Trimming shortened V by 7 bases and J by 2 bases, and 17 bases separated the two germline ends. The CDR3 has 15 residues. The germline V gene has CDR1 SGHRS and CDR2 YFSETQ. DNA of the CDR3: TGCGCCAGCTGGGAGCAGGGGGGGCCCACAGATACGCAGTATTTT. Amino acid sequence: CASWEQGGPTDTQYF.

The CDR3 nucleotides are TGTGCCAGCAGCTCCACCCTACAGGGGAAAGAGACCCAGTACTTC. It codes for CASSSTLQGKETQYF. This chain uses TRBV5-8 with TRBJ2-5, with 7 positions matching TRBD1. The V segment lost 3 bases and the J segment 3 bases; nucleotides outside the gene matches: 8. Germline values: CDR1 SGHTS, CDR2 YDEGEE. The CDR3 totals 15 residues.

CDR3 DNA sequence: TGCGCCAGCACCCCCGCGCCCCGGACAGGCGGCAATCAGCCCCAGCATTTT. Translating gives CASTPAPRTGGNQPQHF. The rearrangement links TRBV10-2 to TRBJ1-5; TRBD1 matches at 7 bases. The CDR3 runs 17 residues. With V trimmed by 7 bases and J by 2 bases, 14 bases remained unmatched. Germline V CDR1 and CDR2: WSHSY, SAAADI.

This clone was observed a handful of times. CDR3 protein: CASSLAGGLYEQYF. The CDR3 bases are TGTGCCAGCAGCTTAGCAGGGGGCCTGTACGAGCAGTACTTC. The chain combines TRBV7-3 with TRBJ2-7, with 8 bases fitting TRBD1. The length of the CDR3 is 14 residues. Unmatched junction bases numbered 4, after V lost 2 bases and J lost 4 bases. Germline values: CDR1 SGHTA, CDR2 FQGTGA.

This chain connects TRBV5-1 to TRBJ2-3; 7 nucleotides match TRBD2. V dropped 0 bases and J dropped 8; count of bases not matched to a gene: 9. Germline V gives CDR1 SGHRS, CDR2 YFSETQ. This CDR3 has 15 residues. The CDR3 loop is CASSLGLGLVGTQYF. The CDR3 DNA reads as TGCGCCAGCAGCTTGGGGCTAGGACTAGTAGGTACGCAGTATTTT.

This clone was recorded once. This chain links TRBV2 with TRBJ2-1; TRBD2 aligns across 11 bases. Trimming took 0 bases from V and 5 from J; bases not matched to a gene: 6. The CDR3 is made up of 17 amino acids. Per the germline V gene, CDR1 is SNHLY and CDR2 is FYNNEI. This chain's CDR3 is CASSEAILAGVDNEQFF. The CDR3 DNA is TGTGCCAGCAGTGAAGCGATACTAGCGGGGGTCGACAATGAGCAGTTCTTC. Full variable domain (missing parts from reference TRBV2 and TRBJ2-1): EPEVTQTPSHQVTQMGQEVILRCVPISNHLYFYWYRQILGQKVEFLVSFYNNEISEKSEIFDDQFSVERPDGSNFTLKIRSTKLEDSAMYFCASSEAILAGVDNEQFFGPGTRLTVL.

In this sample, this clone turned up a few times. The chain couples TRBV5-4 to TRBJ2-5; TRBD2 matches at 10 bases. This CDR3 has 15 residues. Germline CDR1 is SGHNT and CDR2 is YYREEE (reference sequence). The V segment lost 4 bases and the J segment 4 bases; nucleotides outside the gene matches: 7. CDR3 coding DNA: TGTGCCAGCAGCCCACCTCAGCGGGGGGGAGAGACCCAGTACTTC. The encoded protein is CASSPPQRGGETQYF.

This chain joins TRBV2 and TRBJ2-7, with D perhaps TRBD2 (6 bases). The germline CDR1 and CDR2 sequences are SNHLY and FYNNEI. The ends were cut back, 6 bases at V and 6 bases at J, with 12 bases in the middle. The CDR3 consists of 12 residues. CDR3 region: CASSPIGGEQYF. Here the CDR3 DNA reads TGTGCCAGCAGCCCCATCGGGGGCGAGCAGTACTTC.

The rearrangement uses TRBV4-2 and TRBJ2-7; 8 bases are a match to TRBD2. The CDR3 length is 16 residues. The V segment lost 1 base and the J segment 1 base; nucleotides outside the gene matches: 6. Germline lookup yields CDR1 LGHNA and CDR2 YNFKEQ. CDR3 amino acids: CASSQVSSGFSYEQYF. The DNA for the CDR3 is TGTGCCAGCAGCCAAGTGTCTAGCGGGTTTTCCTACGAGCAGTACTTC.

Here the CDR3 DNA reads TGTGCCAGCAGCACACAACCGGGACAGGGGCCCTATGGCTACACCTTC. Translated, it gives CASSTQPGQGPYGYTF. This rearrangement joins TRBV27 to TRBJ1-2, with 10 bases aligning to TRBD1. Germline values: CDR1 MNHEY, CDR2 SMNVEV (reference sequence). The CDR3 contains 16 residues. V shed 6 bases, J shed 4 bases, and the junction held 11 bases outside the gene matches.

The rearrangement links TRBV7-2 to TRBJ1-2; the match to TRBD1 covers 7 bases. This CDR3 has 17 amino acids. The trim removed 1 base at V and 7 bases at J, leaving 15 bases unmatched. Germline V gene sequence: CDR1 SGHTA, CDR2 FQGNSA. CDR3 protein: CASSLDPLSDRATGYTF. In DNA form, the CDR3 reads TGTGCCAGCAGCTTAGATCCCCTCTCAGACAGGGCTACTGGCTACACCTTC.

The chain joins TRBV6-1 to TRBJ2-3, with D possibly matching TRBD2 (5 bases). The CDR3 is 12 residues long. Germline loops: CDR1 MNHNS, CDR2 SASEGT. The V end lost 7 bases, the J end lost 3 bases, and 8 bases lay between the germline ends. CDR3 protein: CASKTRTDTQYF. CDR3 DNA sequence: TGTGCCAGCAAAACTAGAACAGATACGCAGTATTTT.

The chain carries TRBV19 and TRBJ2-3; no definite D call. CDR1 and CDR2 (germline): LNHDA, SQIVND (reference sequence). Trimming removed 1 base from V and 0 bases from J, with 11 bases in between. The CDR3 has 16 residues. CDR3 in DNA: TGTGCCAGTAGTATAGGACCGTATTCTAGCACAGATACGCAGTATTTT. Translated, it gives CASSIGPYSSTDTQYF.

The chain links TRBV7-9 to TRBJ1-1; D may be TRBD1 (5 bases). CDR3 size: 18 residues. Germline V gives CDR1 SEHNR, CDR2 FQNEAQ (reference sequence). V lost 11 bases and J lost 3, with 31 bases in between. The CDR3 reads CARRFSGRRNEGYTEAFF. The CDR3 nucleotides read TGTGCCCGCCGCTTTTCGGGCCGACGGAACGAGGGGTACACTGAAGCTTTCTTT.

In this sample, this clone turned up once. The chain uses TRBV2 and TRBJ1-2, with D possibly matching TRBD1 (6 bases). V dropped 6 bases and J dropped 5 bases, with 10 bases sitting between them. Germline V lookup: CDR1 SNHLY, CDR2 FYNNEI. The CDR3 loop spans 12 amino acids. CDR3 DNA: TGTGCCAGCAGACAGGGCCGTTATGGCTACACCTTC. Translating gives CASRQGRYGYTF. The whole variable domain, filled in from reference TRBV2 and TRBJ1-2, reads EPEVTQTPSHQVTQMGQEVILRCVPISNHLYFYWYRQILGQKVEFLVSFYNNEISEKSEIFDDQFSVERPDGSNFTLKIRSTKLEDSAMYFCASRQGRYGYTFGSGTRLTVV.